The 2 T cell receptor beta chains listed next were all sequenced from one sample in a study of T cells in Graves' hyperthyroidism and ophthalmopathy. From RNA transcripts, TCR beta CDR3 regions were amplified. A first-round RT-PCR of the TCR CDR3 used the HTBI primer set. TCRdb analysed the multiplex PCR reads with MiXCR anew, one entry per CDR3 protein. The table shows fewer than 900,000 distinct CDR3 sequences, with around 15% occurring only once. The source material was blood. These TCRs come from a young man with Graves' hyperthyroidism.

This clonotype showed up many times. V and J are TRBV7-8 and TRBJ1-2; 7 bases are shared with TRBD1. With V trimmed by 2 bases and J by 4 bases, 7 bases remained unmatched. The germline V gene encodes CDR1 SGHVS and CDR2 FQNEAQ. The length of the CDR3 is 15 residues. The CDR3 protein is CASSLRDSSFYGYTF. CDR3 nucleotide sequence: TGTGCCAGCAGCTTAAGGGACAGCTCGTTCTATGGCTACACCTTC.

This clonotype was picked up a small number of times. The chain combines TRBV28 with TRBJ1-5, with D possibly TRBD1 on 5 matching bases. There are 16 residues in the CDR3. The V gene's germline CDR1 is MDHEN and CDR2 SYDVKM. Trimming removed 1 base from V and 5 bases from J, with 15 bases in between. This CDR3 reads CASSLFGMGTYQPQHF. Here the CDR3 DNA reads TGTGCCAGCAGTTTATTCGGGATGGGGACTTATCAGCCCCAGCATTTT.